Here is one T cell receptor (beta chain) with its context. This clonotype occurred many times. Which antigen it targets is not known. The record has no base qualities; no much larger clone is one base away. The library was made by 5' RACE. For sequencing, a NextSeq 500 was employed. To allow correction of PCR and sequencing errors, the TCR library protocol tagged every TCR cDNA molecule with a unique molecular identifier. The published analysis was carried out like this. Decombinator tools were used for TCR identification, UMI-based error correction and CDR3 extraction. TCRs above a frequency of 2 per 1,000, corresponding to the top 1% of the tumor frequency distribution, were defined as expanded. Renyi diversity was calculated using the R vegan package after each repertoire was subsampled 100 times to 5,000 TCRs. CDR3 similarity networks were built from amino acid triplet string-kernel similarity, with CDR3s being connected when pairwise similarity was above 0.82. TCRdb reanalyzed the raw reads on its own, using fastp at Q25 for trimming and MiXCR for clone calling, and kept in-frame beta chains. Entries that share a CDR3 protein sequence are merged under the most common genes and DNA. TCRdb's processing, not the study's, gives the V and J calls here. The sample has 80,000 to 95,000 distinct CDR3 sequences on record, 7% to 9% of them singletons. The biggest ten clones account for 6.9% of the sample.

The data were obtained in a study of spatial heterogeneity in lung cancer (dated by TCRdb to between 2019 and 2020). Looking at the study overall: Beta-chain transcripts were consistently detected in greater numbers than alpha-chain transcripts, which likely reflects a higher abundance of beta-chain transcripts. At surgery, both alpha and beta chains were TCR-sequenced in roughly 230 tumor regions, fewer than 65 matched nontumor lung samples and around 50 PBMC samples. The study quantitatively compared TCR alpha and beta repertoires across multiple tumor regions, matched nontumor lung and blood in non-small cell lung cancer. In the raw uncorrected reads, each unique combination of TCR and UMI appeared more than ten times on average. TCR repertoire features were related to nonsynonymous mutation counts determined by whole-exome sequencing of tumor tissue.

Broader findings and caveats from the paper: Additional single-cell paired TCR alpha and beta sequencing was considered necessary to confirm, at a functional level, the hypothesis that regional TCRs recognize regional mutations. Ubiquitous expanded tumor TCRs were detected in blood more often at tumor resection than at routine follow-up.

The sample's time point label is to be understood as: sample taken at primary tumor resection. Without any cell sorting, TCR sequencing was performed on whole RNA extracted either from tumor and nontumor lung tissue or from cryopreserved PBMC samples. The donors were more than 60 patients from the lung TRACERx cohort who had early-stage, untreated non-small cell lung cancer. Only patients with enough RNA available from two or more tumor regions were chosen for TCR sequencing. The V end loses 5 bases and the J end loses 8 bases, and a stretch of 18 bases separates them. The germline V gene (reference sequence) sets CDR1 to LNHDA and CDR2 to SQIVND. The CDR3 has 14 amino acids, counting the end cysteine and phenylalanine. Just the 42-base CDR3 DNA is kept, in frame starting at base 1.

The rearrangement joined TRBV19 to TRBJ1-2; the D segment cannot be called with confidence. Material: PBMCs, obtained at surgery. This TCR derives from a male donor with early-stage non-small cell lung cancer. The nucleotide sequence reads TGTGCCAGTAGTCTTCAATCTTCAATCGGCGGCTACACCTTC. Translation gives CASSLQSSIGGYTF.